This TCR beta chain was sequenced during a study of vaccination and CD4 T cells after COVID-19. Study as a whole: Convalescent patients, a few in number, were sampled at day 14 and days 161 to 241 post-vaccination. SARS-CoV-2, HCoV-NL63, HCoV-OC43 and HCoV-229E supplied the overlapping spike peptides used to stimulate cells.

This clonotype appeared many times. Its antigen remains unknown. V lost 5 bases and J lost 2, with 12 bases in between. The CDR3 runs to 13 residues. From germline, CDR1 is DFQATT and CDR2 SNEGSKA (reference sequence). Sequencing of DNA taken from cultured CD4+ T cells relied on the Oncomine TCR Beta short-read assay. The source of extracted genomic DNA was cultured CD4+ T cells. TCRdb used MiXCR to reprocess the PCR reads, holding one entry per CDR3 protein. The data hold approximately 20,000 distinct CDR3 sequences, with 46% observed a single time. Time point noted: late sampling 161 to 241 days after vaccination in a few convalescent patients. The treatment: approximately 9-day PBMC culture with coronavirus spike peptide pools or control peptides (ViraFEST assay). March to December 2020 was the span of positive PCR dates, which predated US Alpha, Beta and Delta variants.

The chain links TRBV20-1 to TRBJ1-2; no reliable D call. The TCR was taken from a human donor who had recovered from COVID-19. Source: CD4+ T cells from blood, cultured in vitro, taken about 7 months after SARS-CoV-2 vaccination. Written as DNA, the CDR3 is TGCAGTGCTCCGCGACCGCCCAACTATGGCTACACCTTC. This gives the protein CSAPRPPNYGYTF.